Shown below are 28 T cell receptor beta chains from a single sample sequenced in a study of regulatory and conventional T cells in RAG deficiency. Repertoires were generated with immunoSEQ multiplex PCR, while TCRdb's copy carries only in-frame clones and drops some. The repertoire holds some 30,000 clones, with approximately 90% as singletons. These data also formed part of another study, on regulatory T cells. Turning to that study: Primers: 52 TRBV forward and 13 TRBJ reverse.

The specimen was CD8+ T cells sorted from blood. The source of these receptors is a human donor in good health.

The chain employs TRBV29-1 and TRBJ1-1; D is unresolved. Trimming pared 6 bases from V and 1 base from J, leaving 9 bases between. Germline CDR1 and CDR2: SQVTM and ANQGSEA. The CDR3 extends over 12 amino acids. The DNA for the CDR3 is TGCAGCGTCCCCAAAGGGAACACTGAAGCTTTCTTT. Its protein is CSVPKGNTEAFF.

The rearrangement links TRBV11-2 to TRBJ1-1, with D unresolved. This CDR3 spans 14 amino acids. V shed 1 base and J shed 1 base, with 7 bases lying between them. In germline, CDR1 is SGHAT, CDR2 FQNNGV. The CDR3 loop reads CASSLGTANTEAFF. The CDR3 nucleotides are TGTGCCAGCAGCTTAGGAACAGCGAACACTGAAGCTTTCTTT.

The chain uses TRBV25-1 and TRBJ2-7, with D unresolved. Germline-derived CDR1 and CDR2 are MGHDK and SYGVNS. Trimming took off 2 bases at V and 6 bases at J, with 11 bases between the two ends. There are 13 residues in the CDR3. In DNA, the CDR3 is TGTGCCAGCAGTGAAAGAGGACGACCCGAGCAGTACTTC. This codes for CASSERGRPEQYF.

This chain joins TRBV29-1 and TRBJ2-1, with 8 nucleotides matching TRBD2. Trimming removed 4 bases from V and 0 bases from J; junction bases left unmatched: 2. This CDR3 contains 14 residues. CDR1 is SQVTM, CDR2 ANQGSEA, per germline. For the CDR3, the DNA is TGCAGCGTTGTTAGCGGGAACTCCTACAATGAGCAGTTCTTC. Protein: CSVVSGNSYNEQFF.

This chain connects TRBV2 to TRBJ1-4; unclear D gene. The CDR3 length is 14 residues. V lost 3 bases and J 8 bases, leaving 13 bases between the germline ends. From germline, CDR1 is SNHLY and CDR2 FYNNEI. CDR3 protein: CASSEMGFEEKLFF. CDR3 bases: TGTGCCAGCAGTGAGATGGGTTTCGAAGAAAAACTGTTTTTT. Full variable domain (outside the CDR3, taken from reference TRBV2 and TRBJ1-4): EPEVTQTPSHQVTQMGQEVILRCVPISNHLYFYWYRQILGQKVEFLVSFYNNEISEKSEIFDDQFSVERPDGSNFTLKIRSTKLEDSAMYFCASSEMGFEEKLFFGSGTQLSVL.

V and J are TRBV4-1 and TRBJ1-1; D remains unclear. The germline CDR1 and CDR2 sequences are MGHRA and YSYEKL. V gave up 1 base and J gave up 4 bases, with 4 bases separating them. The CDR3 is 12 residues long. CDR3 protein: CASSQGSTEAFF. CDR3 coding DNA: TGCGCCAGCAGCCAAGGTAGCACTGAAGCTTTCTTT.

V and J are TRBV27 and TRBJ1-1, with 11 bases matching TRBD1. Unmatched junction bases numbered 10, after V lost 5 bases and J lost 2 bases. CDR1 and CDR2 (germline): MNHEY, SMNVEV (reference sequence). CDR3 length: 17 amino acids. The CDR3 protein is CASSPSGQGARNTEAFF. The CDR3 region has the DNA TGTGCCAGCAGTCCCTCTGGACAGGGGGCGCGTAACACTGAAGCTTTCTTT.

This clone has more than one count but fewer than ten. The chain has TRBV9 and TRBJ2-1; 14 bases are a match to TRBD2. The V segment lost 7 bases and the J segment 6 bases; nucleotides outside the gene matches: 6. The germline CDR1 and CDR2 sequences are SGDLS and YYNGEE. This CDR3 has 15 amino acids. The DNA of the CDR3 is TGTGCCAGCGCGGGGGGGACTAGCGGGAGCAATGAGCAGTTCTTC. Translation: CASAGGTSGSNEQFF.

The J gene is TRBJ2-6, the V gene TRBV6-4; possibly TRBD1 for D (6 bases). Trimming removed 11 bases from V and 0 bases from J, with 11 bases in between. The CDR3 has 14 residues. CDR1 is MRHNA and CDR2 is SNTAGT in the germline V gene. CDR3 in amino acids: CASRGTSGANVLTF. CDR3 DNA sequence: TGTGCCTCGAGGGGGACCTCTGGGGCCAACGTCCTGACTTTC.

This chain uses TRBV11-2 with TRBJ1-1; no firm D call. CDR1 is SGHAT, CDR2 FQNNGV, per germline. The CDR3 has 12 amino acids. Trimming took off 6 bases at V and 0 bases at J, with 5 bases between the two ends. The CDR3 protein is CASSWVNTEAFF. The CDR3 DNA follows: TGTGCCAGCAGTTGGGTGAACACTGAAGCTTTCTTT.

The chain is built from TRBV4-2 and TRBJ2-1; no clear D. This CDR3 comprises 12 residues. V lost 2 bases, J lost 7 bases, and 6 bases lay in between. Germline V lookup: CDR1 LGHNA, CDR2 YNFKEQ. This chain's CDR3 is CASSQKVNEQFF. In nucleotides, the CDR3 is TGTGCCAGCAGCCAAAAGGTAAATGAGCAGTTCTTC.

The chain joins TRBV13 to TRBJ2-1; no definite D call. The germline CDR1 and CDR2 sequences are PRHDT and FYEKMQ (reference sequence). There are 15 residues in the CDR3. Trimming pared 5 bases from V and 8 bases from J, leaving 19 bases between. Here the CDR3 DNA reads TGTGCCAGCAGCCGGCGGCTAGTTCGTACGGATGAGCAGTTCTTC. This sequence encodes CASSRRLVRTDEQFF.

The chain joins TRBV9 to TRBJ2-2, with D possibly being TRBD1 (6 bases). The CDR3 spans 13 residues. Germline-derived CDR1 and CDR2 are SGDLS and YYNGEE. V gave up 4 bases and J gave up 7 bases, with 11 bases separating them. CDR3 residues: CASSSGQFGELFF. In nucleotides, the CDR3 is TGTGCCAGCAGCAGCGGACAGTTCGGGGAGCTGTTTTTT. The variable domain in full, with the rest retrieved from reference TRBV9 and TRBJ2-2, is DSGVTQTPKHLITATGQRVTLRCSPRSGDLSVYWYQQSLDQGLQFLIQYYNGEERAKGNILERFSAQQFPDLHSELNLSSLELGDSALYFCASSSGQFGELFFGEGSRLTVL.

The chain links TRBV7-6 to TRBJ2-3; D might be TRBD1 (6 bases). The germline V gene has CDR1 SGHVS and CDR2 FNYEAQ. The CDR3 covers 15 residues. V lost 1 base to trimming and J lost 5 bases, with 13 bases between them. The CDR3 DNA sequence: TGTGCCAGCAGCTTAGTACAGGGAGTGGGAGATACGCAGTATTTT. Encoded protein: CASSLVQGVGDTQYF.

The chain joins TRBV10-3 to TRBJ1-2; maybe TRBD1 (6 bases). Trimming pared 11 bases from V and 2 bases from J, leaving 18 bases between. The CDR3 runs to 14 residues. In germline, CDR1 is ENHRY, CDR2 SYGVKD. The CDR3 sequence: CAVNSPGENYGYTF. The CDR3 bases are TGTGCCGTGAACTCCCCAGGGGAAAACTATGGCTACACCTTC.

For the CDR3, the DNA is TGTGCCAGCAGACAGGGGACGAACTACGAGCAGTACTTC. Its protein is CASRQGTNYEQYF. This chain joins TRBV7-2 and TRBJ2-7; TRBD1 aligns across 7 bases. V was pared by 6 bases and J by 3 bases, with 5 bases of the junction left unmatched. The length of the CDR3 is 13 residues. Per germline, CDR1 SGHTA and CDR2 FQGNSA.

The chain employs TRBV7-9 and TRBJ1-1; TRBD1 aligns across 7 bases. The CDR3 runs 15 residues. Germline CDR1 and CDR2: SEHNR and FQNEAQ (reference sequence). With 7 bases clipped from V and 4 bases from J, the junction kept 12 bases outside the gene matches. The CDR3 spells CASIDAAGGRTEAFF. In DNA form, the CDR3 reads TGTGCCAGCATCGACGCGGCAGGGGGGCGCACTGAAGCTTTCTTT.

The gene calls are TRBV2 and TRBJ2-2; D call uncertain. Germline V gene lookup returns CDR1 SNHLY and CDR2 FYNNEI. Trimming took off 1 base at V and 0 bases at J, with 12 bases between the two ends. This CDR3 contains 17 residues. DNA for the CDR3: TGTGCCAGCAGTGAAGAGTTGGCCGTAACGAACACCGGGGAGCTGTTTTTT. It is translated as CASSEELAVTNTGELFF.

V is TRBV6-6 and J is TRBJ2-1, with TRBD2 matching 7 bases. This CDR3 spans 16 amino acids. Germline CDR1 MNHNY, CDR2 SVGAGI (reference sequence). V lost 5 bases to trimming and J lost 8 bases; unmatched junction nucleotides: 15. Written as DNA, the CDR3 is TGTGCCAGCAGTCACCGGGGGGAGGGCCACTCTCATGAGCAGTTCTTC. It is translated as CASSHRGEGHSHEQFF.

The chain combines TRBV7-2 with TRBJ2-5; 13 bases match TRBD2. CDR1 and CDR2 (germline): SGHTA, FQGNSA. CDR3 length: 16 amino acids. V gave up 6 bases and J gave up 5 bases; unmatched junction bases: 9. CDR3: CASRPTSGGAGETQYF. Written as DNA, the CDR3 is TGTGCCAGCAGACCCACTAGCGGGGGGGCCGGGGAGACCCAGTACTTC.

This clone has just a few counts. The chain combines TRBV7-9 with TRBJ2-7, with D perhaps TRBD1 or TRBD2 (5 bases each). CDR3 size: 15 residues. V was clipped by 1 base and J by 0 bases, with 10 bases between them. CDR1 is SEHNR, CDR2 FQNEAQ, per germline (reference sequence). CDR3 loop: CASSLGDEISYEQYF. Here the CDR3 DNA reads TGTGCCAGCAGCTTAGGGGACGAGATCTCCTACGAGCAGTACTTC. The full variable domain, with the rest looked up from reference TRBV7-9 and TRBJ2-7, is DTGVSQNPRHKITKRGQNVTFRCDPISEHNRLYWYRQTLGQGPEFLTYFQNEAQLEKSRLLSDRFSAERPKGSFSTLEIQRTEQGDSAMYLCASSLGDEISYEQYFGPGTRLTVT.

The chain is built from TRBV9 and TRBJ2-3, with D perhaps matching TRBD1 (5 bases). Germline V CDR1 and CDR2: SGDLS, YYNGEE. The V and J ends lost 0 bases and 1 base respectively, with 9 bases between them. CDR3 size: 15 residues. CDR3 DNA: TGTGCCAGCAGCGTAGGGGGCGCGGGCACAGATACGCAGTATTTT. Protein: CASSVGGAGTDTQYF.

The chain joins TRBV19 to TRBJ2-1; D is unclear. The germline V gene has CDR1 LNHDA and CDR2 SQIVND (reference sequence). V shed 3 bases and J shed 4 bases, with 10 bases lying between them. This CDR3 comprises 14 residues. The CDR3 DNA reads as TGTGCCAGTAGTATCATTACGAGTTACAATGAGCAGTTCTTC. This translates into CASSIITSYNEQFF.

The rearrangement links TRBV7-9 to TRBJ1-1, with a possible D match to TRBD1 (5 bases). In germline, CDR1 is SEHNR, CDR2 FQNEAQ (reference sequence). The CDR3 is 15 amino acids. V lost 5 bases and J 2 bases, leaving 15 bases between the germline ends. CDR3 bases: TGTGCCAGCAGCCCGGGGGAGGGTGCCAACACTGAAGCTTTCTTT. Translation gives CASSPGEGANTEAFF.

This sequence joins TRBV28 and TRBJ1-6; D uncertain. The ends were cut back, 3 bases at V and 9 bases at J, with 12 bases in the middle. Germline V gene data show CDR1 as MDHEN and CDR2 as SYDVKM. The CDR3 is 14 residues long. CDR3 in amino acids: CASSFLGLTSPLHF. CDR3 nucleotides: TGTGCCAGCAGTTTTCTGGGTTTAACTTCACCCCTCCACTTT.

Comments on this clone: Because the CDR3 is missing its conserved closing phenylalanine or tryptophan, this is likely a read error. No DNA is shown, since the ends of the CDR3 on it are uncertain; the CDR3 is the one TCRdb lists. The chain links TRBV6-5 to TRBJ1-4. The CDR3 spans 11 amino acids, including both terminal residues. Germline assignment: CDR1 MNHEY and CDR2 SVGAGI. CDR3 in amino acids: CASSLDREGMG.

With regard to this clone: The junction departs from the called germline gene at one end, perhaps through a read error. Other DNA sequences within the sample encode an identical CDR3. The chain is built from TRBV2 and TRBJ2-2; 10 bases line up with TRBD2. The CDR3 covers 15 residues. Per germline, CDR1 SNHLY and CDR2 FYNNEI. CDR3 sequence: CASSGTSENTGELFF. The CDR3 bases are TGCGCCAGCAGTGGGACTAGCGAGAACACCGGGGAGCTGTTTTTT.

The chain has TRBV5-6 and TRBJ2-2; D gene ambiguous. The germline V gene has CDR1 SGHDT and CDR2 YYEEEE. The CDR3 extends over 18 amino acids. Trimming removed 7 bases at V and 2 bases at J, with 24 bases between. The CDR3 sequence: CASYPANSWTANTGELFF. The DNA for the CDR3 is TGTGCCAGCTATCCGGCCAACTCCTGGACCGCCAACACCGGGGAGCTGTTTTTT.